This is a list of T cell receptor beta chains from one sample in a study of blood T cell repertoires in COVID-19. The protocol was immunoSEQ multiplex PCR, while the TCRdb copy is restricted to in-frame clones and leaves out a portion. The sample yields a few hundred thousand clones, 90% seen once. Material for sequencing was PBMCs or T cells enriched from blood (not recorded which). These receptors came from a woman under 30 with acute COVID-19. Each CDR3 is given with its conserved first and last residue. A D gene is named only where the DNA matches it firmly. Clone size appears in some rows only: once, few, many, or a class for an expanded clone.

>TRBV18|TRBJ1-5|NA|TRBD1
CASSRGTENQPQHF
TGTGCCAGCTCACGGGGGACAGAGAATCAGCCCCAGCATTTT
>TRBV20-1|TRBJ2-5|many|NA
CSASIGGEWETQYF
TGCAGTGCTAGTATTGGGGGCGAATGGGAGACCCAGTACTTC
>TRBV7-9|TRBJ2-1|NA|TRBD2
CASSLLAGSYEQFF
TGTGCCAGCAGCTTGTTAGCGGGAAGTTATGAGCAGTTCTTC
>TRBV5-8|TRBJ1-1|NA|NA
CASSRTGAGGAFF
TGTGCCAGCAGCCGTACTGGGGCCGGAGGGGCTTTCTTT
>TRBV10-2|TRBJ2-7|NA|TRBD1
CATQGASVIDEQYF
TGCGCCACCCAGGGGGCTAGCGTTATCGACGAGCAGTACTTC
>TRBV6-2/TRBV6-3|TRBJ1-4|NA|TRBD1
CASSTTGGKGEKLFF
TGTGCCAGCAGTACGACAGGGGGTAAAGGTGAAAAACTGTTTTTT
>TRBV25-1|TRBJ2-1|NA|TRBD2
CASSEPGLAVEQFF
TGTGCCAGCAGTGAACCGGGACTAGCCGTTGAGCAGTTCTTC
>TRBV27|TRBJ1-5|NA|NA
CASSLYGVSNQPQHF
TGTGCCAGCAGTTTGTACGGGGTGAGCAATCAGCCCCAGCATTTT
>TRBV7-9|TRBJ1-1|NA|NA
CASSRSSGKGNTEAFF
TGTGCCAGCAGCCGATCTTCGGGAAAGGGAAACACTGAAGCTTTCTTT
>TRBV7-9|TRBJ1-1|NA|NA
CASSTTGFTEAFF
TGTGCCAGCAGCACAACAGGGTTCACTGAAGCTTTCTTT
>TRBV6-5|TRBJ1-4|NA|NA
CASSYLGGDELFF
TGTGCCAGCAGTTACTTGGGAGGAGATGAACTGTTTTTT
>TRBV8-2|TRBJ2-6|NA|NA
CGTLHTQSWANVLTF
TGTGGCACCTTGCATACACAAAGTTGGGCCAACGTCCTGACTTTC
>TRBV5-4|TRBJ2-7|NA|TRBD1
CASSLGQGVAYEQYF
TGTGCCAGCAGCTTGGGACAGGGAGTCGCCTACGAGCAGTACTTC
>TRBV25-1|TRBJ1-1|NA|TRBD1
CASSETGGSMNTEAFF
TGTGCCAGCAGTGAAACAGGGGGGTCCATGAACACTGAAGCTTTCTTT
>TRBV11-2|TRBJ1-1|NA|NA
CASSLAGFTEAFF
TGTGCCAGCAGCTTAGCAGGGTTTACTGAAGCTTTCTTT
>TRBV27|TRBJ1-5|once|TRBD1
CASGARGRDQPQHF
TGTGCCAGCGGGGCCAGGGGGCGGGATCAGCCCCAGCATTTT